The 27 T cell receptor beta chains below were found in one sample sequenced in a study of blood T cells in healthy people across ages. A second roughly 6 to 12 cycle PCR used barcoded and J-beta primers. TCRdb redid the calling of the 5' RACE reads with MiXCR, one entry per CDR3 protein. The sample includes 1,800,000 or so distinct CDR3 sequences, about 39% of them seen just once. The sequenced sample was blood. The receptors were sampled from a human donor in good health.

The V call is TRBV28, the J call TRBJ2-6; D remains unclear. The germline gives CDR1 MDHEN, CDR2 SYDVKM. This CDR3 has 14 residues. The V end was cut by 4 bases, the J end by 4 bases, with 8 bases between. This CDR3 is CASSSHIGANVLTF. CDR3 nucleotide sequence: TGTGCCAGCAGTTCGCACATCGGGGCCAACGTCCTGACTTTC.

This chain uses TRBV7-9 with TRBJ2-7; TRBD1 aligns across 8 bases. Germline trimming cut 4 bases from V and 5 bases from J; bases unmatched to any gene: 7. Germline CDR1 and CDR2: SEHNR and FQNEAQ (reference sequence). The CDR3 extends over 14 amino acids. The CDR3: CASSSTGGHDEQYF. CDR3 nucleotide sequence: TGTGCCAGCAGCTCAACAGGGGGACACGACGAGCAGTACTTC.

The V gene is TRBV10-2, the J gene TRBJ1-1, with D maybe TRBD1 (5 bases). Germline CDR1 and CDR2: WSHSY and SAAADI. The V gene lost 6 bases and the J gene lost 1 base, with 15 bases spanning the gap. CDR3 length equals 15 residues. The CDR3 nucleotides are TGCGCCAGCAGACAAGTCGGACAACCGAACACTGAAGCTTTCTTT. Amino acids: CASRQVGQPNTEAFF.

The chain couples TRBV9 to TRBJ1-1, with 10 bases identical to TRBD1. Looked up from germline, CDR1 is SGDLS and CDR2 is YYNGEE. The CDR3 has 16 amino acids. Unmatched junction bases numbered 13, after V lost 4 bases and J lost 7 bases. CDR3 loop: CASSPGWGGTGDEAFF. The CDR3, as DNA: TGTGCCAGCAGCCCAGGTTGGGGTGGGACAGGGGATGAAGCTTTCTTT.

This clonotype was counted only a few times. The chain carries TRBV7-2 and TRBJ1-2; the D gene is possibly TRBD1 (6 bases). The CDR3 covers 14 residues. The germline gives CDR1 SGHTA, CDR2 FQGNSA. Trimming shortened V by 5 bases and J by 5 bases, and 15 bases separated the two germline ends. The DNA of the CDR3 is TGTGCCAGCAGCCTTGTTGGACAGCTTTATGGCTACACCTTC. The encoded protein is CASSLVGQLYGYTF.

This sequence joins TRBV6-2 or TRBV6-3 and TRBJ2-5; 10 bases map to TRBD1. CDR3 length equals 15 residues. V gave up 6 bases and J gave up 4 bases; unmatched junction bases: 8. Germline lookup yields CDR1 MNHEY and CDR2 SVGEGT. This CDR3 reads CASSRQGQGSETQYF. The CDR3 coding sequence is TGTGCCAGCAGCCGCCAGGGACAGGGGTCAGAGACCCAGTACTTC.

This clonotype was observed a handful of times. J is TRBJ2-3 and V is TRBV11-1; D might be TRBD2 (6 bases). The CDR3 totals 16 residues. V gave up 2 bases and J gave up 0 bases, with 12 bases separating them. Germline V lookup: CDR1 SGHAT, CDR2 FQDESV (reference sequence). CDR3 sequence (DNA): TGTGCCAGCAGCTTAAGTAGGAGCGGGAGCACAGATACGCAGTATTTT. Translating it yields CASSLSRSGSTDTQYF.

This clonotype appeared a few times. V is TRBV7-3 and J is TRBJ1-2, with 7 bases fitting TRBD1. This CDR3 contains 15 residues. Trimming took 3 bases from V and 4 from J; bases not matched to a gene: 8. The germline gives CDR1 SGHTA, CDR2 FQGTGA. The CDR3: CASSFGDREAYGYTF. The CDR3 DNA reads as TGTGCCAGCAGCTTTGGAGACAGGGAAGCCTATGGCTACACCTTC.

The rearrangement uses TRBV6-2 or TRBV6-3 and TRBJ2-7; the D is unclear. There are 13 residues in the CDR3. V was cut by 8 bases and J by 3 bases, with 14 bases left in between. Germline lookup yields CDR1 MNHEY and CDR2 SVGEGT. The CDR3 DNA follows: TGTGCCAGCCGCTTTAGCAGCCTCTACGAGCAGTACTTC. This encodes CASRFSSLYEQYF.

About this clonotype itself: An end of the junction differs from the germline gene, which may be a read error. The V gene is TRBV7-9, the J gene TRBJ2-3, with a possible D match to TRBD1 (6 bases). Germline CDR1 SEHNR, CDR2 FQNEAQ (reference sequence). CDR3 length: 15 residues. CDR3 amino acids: CVSSLQTGYTDTQYF. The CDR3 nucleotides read TGTGTCAGCAGCTTACAAACAGGGTACACAGATACGCAGTATTTT.

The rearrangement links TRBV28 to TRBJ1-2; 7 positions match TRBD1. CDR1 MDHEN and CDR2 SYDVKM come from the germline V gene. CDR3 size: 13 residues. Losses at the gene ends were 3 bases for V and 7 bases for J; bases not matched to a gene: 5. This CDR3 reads CASSFETGLGYTF. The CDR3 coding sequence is TGTGCCAGCAGTTTTGAGACAGGGCTTGGCTACACCTTC.

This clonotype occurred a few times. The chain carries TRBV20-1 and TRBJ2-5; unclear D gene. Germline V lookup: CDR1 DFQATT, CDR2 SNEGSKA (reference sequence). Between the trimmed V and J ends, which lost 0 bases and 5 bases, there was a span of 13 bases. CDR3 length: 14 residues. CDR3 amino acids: CSARDWSGLETQYF. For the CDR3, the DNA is TGCAGTGCTAGAGATTGGTCCGGGTTGGAGACCCAGTACTTC.

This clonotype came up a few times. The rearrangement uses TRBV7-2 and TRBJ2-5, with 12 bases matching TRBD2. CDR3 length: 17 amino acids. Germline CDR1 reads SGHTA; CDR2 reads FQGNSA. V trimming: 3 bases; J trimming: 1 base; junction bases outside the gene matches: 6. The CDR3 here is CASSFLAGGLSQETQYF. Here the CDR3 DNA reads TGTGCCAGCAGCTTTCTAGCGGGAGGGCTTAGCCAAGAGACCCAGTACTTC.

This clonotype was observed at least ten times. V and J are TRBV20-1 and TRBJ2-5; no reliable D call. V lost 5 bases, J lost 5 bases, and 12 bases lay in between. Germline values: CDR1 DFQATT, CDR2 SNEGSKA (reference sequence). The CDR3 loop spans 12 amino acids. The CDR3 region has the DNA TGCAGTGCTTTATTCGAAGGGGAGACCCAGTACTTC. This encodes CSALFEGETQYF.

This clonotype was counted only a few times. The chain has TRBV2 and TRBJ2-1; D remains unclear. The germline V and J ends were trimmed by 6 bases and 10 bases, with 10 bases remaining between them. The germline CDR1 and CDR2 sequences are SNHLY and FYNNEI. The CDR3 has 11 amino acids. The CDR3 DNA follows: TGTGCCAGCAGCCACCAGGTGGAGCAGTTCTTC. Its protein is CASSHQVEQFF.

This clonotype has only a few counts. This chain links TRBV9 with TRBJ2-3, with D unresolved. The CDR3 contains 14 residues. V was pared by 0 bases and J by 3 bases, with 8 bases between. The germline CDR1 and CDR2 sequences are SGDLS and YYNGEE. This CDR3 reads CASSVGAGTDTQYF. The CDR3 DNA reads TGTGCCAGCAGCGTAGGGGCAGGAACAGATACGCAGTATTTT.

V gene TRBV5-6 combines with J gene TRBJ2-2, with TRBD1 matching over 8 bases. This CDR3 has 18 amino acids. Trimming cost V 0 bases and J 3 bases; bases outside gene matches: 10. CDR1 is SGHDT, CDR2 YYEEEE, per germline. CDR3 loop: CASSLGQGAFEDTGELFF. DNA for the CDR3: TGTGCCAGCAGCTTGGGGCAGGGGGCATTCGAGGACACCGGGGAGCTGTTTTTT.

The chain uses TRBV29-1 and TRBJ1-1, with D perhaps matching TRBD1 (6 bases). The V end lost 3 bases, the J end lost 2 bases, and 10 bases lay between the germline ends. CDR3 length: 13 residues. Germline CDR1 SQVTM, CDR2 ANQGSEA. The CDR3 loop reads CSVDGGGNTEAFF. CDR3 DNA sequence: TGCAGCGTTGACGGGGGCGGTAACACTGAAGCTTTCTTT.

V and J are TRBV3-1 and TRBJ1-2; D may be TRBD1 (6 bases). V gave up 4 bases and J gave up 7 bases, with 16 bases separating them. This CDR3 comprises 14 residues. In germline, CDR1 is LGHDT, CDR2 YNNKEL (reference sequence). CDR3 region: CASSLYNRAFGYTF. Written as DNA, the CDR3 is TGTGCCAGCAGCCTTTATAACAGGGCCTTTGGCTACACCTTC.

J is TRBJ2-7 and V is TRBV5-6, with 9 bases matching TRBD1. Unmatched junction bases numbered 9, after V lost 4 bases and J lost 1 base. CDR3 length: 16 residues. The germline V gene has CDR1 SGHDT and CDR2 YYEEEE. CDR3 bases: TGTGCCAGCAGCGTTAAACAGGGGGCTTTATCCTACGAGCAGTACTTC. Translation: CASSVKQGALSYEQYF.

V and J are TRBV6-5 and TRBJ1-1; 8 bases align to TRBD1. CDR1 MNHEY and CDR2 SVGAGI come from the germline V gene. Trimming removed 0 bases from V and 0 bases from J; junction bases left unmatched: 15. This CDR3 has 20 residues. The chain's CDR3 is CASSYSLDQTGEIMNTEAFF. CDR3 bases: TGTGCCAGCAGTTACTCCCTTGACCAGACAGGGGAAATAATGAACACTGAAGCTTTCTTT.

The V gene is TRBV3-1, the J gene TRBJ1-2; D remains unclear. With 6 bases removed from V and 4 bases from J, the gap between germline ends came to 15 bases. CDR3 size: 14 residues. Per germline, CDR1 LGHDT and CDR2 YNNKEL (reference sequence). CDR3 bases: TGTGCCAGCAGTCCACACGGGGAATTCTATGGCTACACCTTC. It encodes CASSPHGEFYGYTF.

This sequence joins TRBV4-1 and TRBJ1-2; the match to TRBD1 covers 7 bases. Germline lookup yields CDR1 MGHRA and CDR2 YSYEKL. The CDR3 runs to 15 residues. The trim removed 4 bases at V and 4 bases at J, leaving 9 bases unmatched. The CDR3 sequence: CASSRVGTEVYGYTF. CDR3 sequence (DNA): TGCGCCAGCAGCCGAGTAGGGACAGAGGTCTATGGCTACACCTTC.

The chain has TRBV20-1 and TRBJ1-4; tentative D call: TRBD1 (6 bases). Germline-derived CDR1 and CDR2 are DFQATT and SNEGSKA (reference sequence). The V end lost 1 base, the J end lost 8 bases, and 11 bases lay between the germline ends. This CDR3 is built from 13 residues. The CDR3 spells CSARGQGREKLFF. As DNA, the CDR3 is TGCAGTGCTAGAGGGCAGGGGAGGGAAAAACTGTTTTTT.

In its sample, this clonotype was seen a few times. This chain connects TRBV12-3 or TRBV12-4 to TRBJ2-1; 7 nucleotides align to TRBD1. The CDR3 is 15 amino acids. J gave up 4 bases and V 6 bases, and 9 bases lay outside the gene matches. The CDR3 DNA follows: TGTGCCAGCAGCTTTGACAGGGCTCGGTACAATGAGCAGTTCTTC. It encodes CASSFDRARYNEQFF.

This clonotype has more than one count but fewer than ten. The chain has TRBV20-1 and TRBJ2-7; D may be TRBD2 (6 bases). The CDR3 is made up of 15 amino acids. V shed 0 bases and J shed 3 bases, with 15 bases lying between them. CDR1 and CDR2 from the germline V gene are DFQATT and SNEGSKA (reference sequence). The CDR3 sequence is CSAREEGALIYEQYF. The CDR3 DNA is TGCAGTGCTAGAGAGGAGGGTGCCCTTATCTACGAGCAGTACTTC.

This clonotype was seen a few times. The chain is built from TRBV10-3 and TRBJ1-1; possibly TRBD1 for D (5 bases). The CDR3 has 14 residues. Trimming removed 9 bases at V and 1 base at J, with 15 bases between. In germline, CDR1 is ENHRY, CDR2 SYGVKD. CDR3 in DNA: TGTGCCATTAGCGCCGGGGACCAGAACACTGAAGCTTTCTTT. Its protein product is CAISAGDQNTEAFF.